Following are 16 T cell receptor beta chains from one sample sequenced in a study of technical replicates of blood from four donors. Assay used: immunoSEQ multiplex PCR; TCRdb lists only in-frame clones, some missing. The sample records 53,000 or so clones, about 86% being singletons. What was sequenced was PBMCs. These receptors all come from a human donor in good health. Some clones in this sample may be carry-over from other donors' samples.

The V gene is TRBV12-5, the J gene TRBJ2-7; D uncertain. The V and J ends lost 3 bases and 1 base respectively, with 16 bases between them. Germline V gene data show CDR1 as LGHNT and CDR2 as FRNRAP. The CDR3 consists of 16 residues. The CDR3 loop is CASGFSVTLVSYEQYF. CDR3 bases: TGTGCTAGTGGTTTCTCGGTTACCCTAGTTTCCTACGAGCAGTACTTC.

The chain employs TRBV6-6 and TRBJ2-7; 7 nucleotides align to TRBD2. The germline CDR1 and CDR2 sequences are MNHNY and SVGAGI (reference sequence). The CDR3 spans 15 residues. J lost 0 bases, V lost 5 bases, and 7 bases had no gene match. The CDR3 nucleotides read TGTGCCAGCAGTAGCCCTAGCGGCAGCTCCTACGAGCAGTACTTC. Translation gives CASSSPSGSSYEQYF.

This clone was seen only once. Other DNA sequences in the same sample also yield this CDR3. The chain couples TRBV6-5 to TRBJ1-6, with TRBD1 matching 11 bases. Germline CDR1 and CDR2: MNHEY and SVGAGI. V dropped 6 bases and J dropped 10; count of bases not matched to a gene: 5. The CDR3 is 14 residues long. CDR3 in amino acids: CASRPGQGVSPLHF. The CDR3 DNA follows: TGTGCCAGCAGGCCGGGACAGGGGGTCTCACCCCTCCACTTT.

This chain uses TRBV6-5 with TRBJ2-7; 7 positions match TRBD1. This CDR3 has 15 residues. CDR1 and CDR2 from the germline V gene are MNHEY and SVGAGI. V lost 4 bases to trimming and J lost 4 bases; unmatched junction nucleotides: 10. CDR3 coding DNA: TGTGCCAGCAGTTCTCGACAGGGAAGGACTTACGAGCAGTACTTC. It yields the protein CASSSRQGRTYEQYF.

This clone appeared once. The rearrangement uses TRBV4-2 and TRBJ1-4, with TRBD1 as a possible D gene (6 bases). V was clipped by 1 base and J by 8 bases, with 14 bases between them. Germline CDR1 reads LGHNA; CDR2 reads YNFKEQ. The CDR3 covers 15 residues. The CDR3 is CASSQVGGAREKLFF. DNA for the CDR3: TGTGCCAGCAGCCAAGTGGGGGGGGCGCGGGAAAAACTGTTTTTT.

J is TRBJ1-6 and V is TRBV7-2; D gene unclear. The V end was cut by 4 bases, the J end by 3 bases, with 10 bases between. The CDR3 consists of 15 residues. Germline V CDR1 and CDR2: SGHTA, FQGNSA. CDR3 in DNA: TGTGCCAGCAGCTCCACCGGGAGCTATAATTCACCCCTCCACTTT. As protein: CASSSTGSYNSPLHF. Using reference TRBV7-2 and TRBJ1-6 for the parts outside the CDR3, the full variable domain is GAGVSQSPSNKVTEKGKDVELRCDPISGHTALYWYRQSLGQGLEFLIYFQGNSAPDKSGLPSDRFSAERTGGSVSTLTIQRTQQEDSAVYLCASSSTGSYNSPLHFGNGTRLTVT.

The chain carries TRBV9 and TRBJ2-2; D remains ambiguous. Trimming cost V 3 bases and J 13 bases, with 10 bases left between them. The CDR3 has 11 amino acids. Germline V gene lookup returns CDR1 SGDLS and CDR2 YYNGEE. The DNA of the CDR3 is TGTGCCAGCAGCGGCCCGGGTATGCTGTTTTTT. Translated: CASSGPGMLFF.

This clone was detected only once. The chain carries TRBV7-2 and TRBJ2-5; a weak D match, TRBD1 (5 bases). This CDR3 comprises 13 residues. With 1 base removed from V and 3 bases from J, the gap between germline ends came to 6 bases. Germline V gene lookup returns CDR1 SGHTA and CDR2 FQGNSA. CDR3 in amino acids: CASSLGTKETQYF. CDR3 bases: TGTGCCAGCAGCTTAGGGACAAAAGAGACCCAGTACTTC. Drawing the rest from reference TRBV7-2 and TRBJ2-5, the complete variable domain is GAGVSQSPSNKVTEKGKDVELRCDPISGHTALYWYRQSLGQGLEFLIYFQGNSAPDKSGLPSDRFSAERTGGSVSTLTIQRTQQEDSAVYLCASSLGTKETQYFGPGTRLLVL.

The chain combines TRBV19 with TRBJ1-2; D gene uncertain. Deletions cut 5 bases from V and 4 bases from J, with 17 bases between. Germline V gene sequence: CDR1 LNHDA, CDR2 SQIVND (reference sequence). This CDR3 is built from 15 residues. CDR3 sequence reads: CASSPGFQLLYGYTF. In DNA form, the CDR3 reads TGTGCCAGTAGTCCCGGGTTCCAGTTACTCTATGGCTACACCTTC.

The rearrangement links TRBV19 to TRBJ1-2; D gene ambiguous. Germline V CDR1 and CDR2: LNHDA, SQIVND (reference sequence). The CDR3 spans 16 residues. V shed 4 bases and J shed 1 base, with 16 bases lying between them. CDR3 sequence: CASSSRSGDSNYGYTF. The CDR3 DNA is TGTGCCAGTAGTAGCAGAAGCGGGGATAGTAACTATGGCTACACCTTC.

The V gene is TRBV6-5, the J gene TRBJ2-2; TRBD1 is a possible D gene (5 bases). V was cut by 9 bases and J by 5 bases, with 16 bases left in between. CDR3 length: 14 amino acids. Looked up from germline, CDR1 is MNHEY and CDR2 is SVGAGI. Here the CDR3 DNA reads TGTGCCAGTAAAGGGCAGGGTGCGACCGGGGAGCTGTTTTTT. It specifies CASKGQGATGELFF.

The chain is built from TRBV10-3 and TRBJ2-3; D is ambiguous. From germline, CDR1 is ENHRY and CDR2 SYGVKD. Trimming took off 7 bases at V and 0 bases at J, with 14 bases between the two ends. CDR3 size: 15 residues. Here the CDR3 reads CAITTRFGSTDTQYF. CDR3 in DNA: TGTGCCATCACCACGCGGTTTGGAAGCACAGATACGCAGTATTTT.

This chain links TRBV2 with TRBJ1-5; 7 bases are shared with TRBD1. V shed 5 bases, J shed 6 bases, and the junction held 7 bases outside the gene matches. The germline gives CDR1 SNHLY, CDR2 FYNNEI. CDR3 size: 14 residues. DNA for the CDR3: TGTGCCAGCAGTCAGCAGGAGGGGGCTCAGCCCCAGCATTTT. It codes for CASSQQEGAQPQHF.

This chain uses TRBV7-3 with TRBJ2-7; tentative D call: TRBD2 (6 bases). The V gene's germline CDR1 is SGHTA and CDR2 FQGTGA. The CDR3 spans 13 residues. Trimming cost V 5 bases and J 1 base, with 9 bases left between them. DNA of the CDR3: TGTGCCAGCAGCCAGGGACTTTCCTACGAGCAGTACTTC. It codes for CASSQGLSYEQYF. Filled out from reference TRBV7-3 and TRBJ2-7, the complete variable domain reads GAGVSQTPSNKVTEKGKYVELRCDPISGHTALYWYRQSLGQGPEFLIYFQGTGAADDSGLPNDRFFAVRPEGSVSTLKIQRTERGDSAVYLCASSQGLSYEQYFGPGTRLTVT.

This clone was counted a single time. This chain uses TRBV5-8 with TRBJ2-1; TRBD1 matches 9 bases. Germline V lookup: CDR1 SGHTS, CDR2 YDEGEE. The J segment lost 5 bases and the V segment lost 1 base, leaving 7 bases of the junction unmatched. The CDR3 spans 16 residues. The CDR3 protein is CASSLPGTGNHNEQFF. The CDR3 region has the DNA TGTGCCAGCAGCTTGCCCGGGACAGGGAACCACAATGAGCAGTTCTTC.

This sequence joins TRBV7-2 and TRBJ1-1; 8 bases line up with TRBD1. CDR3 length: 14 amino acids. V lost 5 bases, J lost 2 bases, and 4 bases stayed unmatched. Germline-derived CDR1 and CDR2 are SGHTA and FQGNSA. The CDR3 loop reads CASSADRANTEAFF. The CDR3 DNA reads TGTGCCAGCAGCGCGGACAGGGCCAACACTGAAGCTTTCTTT.